The 5 T cell receptor beta chains below all came from one sample that was sequenced in a study of T cell repertoires in cytomegalovirus infection. TCRdb redid the calling of the reads with MiXCR, one entry per CDR3 protein. The sample holds roughly 760,000 distinct CDR3 sequences, less than 40% seen once. The material sequenced was PBMCs. All receptors come from a human donor in good health (CMV status not recorded). Some clones in this sample may be carry-over from other donors' samples.

For this clonotype: Sequence at one end of the junction differs from germline and may be a read error. CDR3 in amino acids: CSSSTHRGGQPQHF. DNA for the CDR3: TGTTCCAGCAGTACACACCGGGGTGGCCAGCCCCAGCATTTT. The V call is TRBV12-3 or TRBV12-4, the J call TRBJ1-5; D gene ambiguous. CDR3 length equals 14 residues.

The genes are TRBV6-8 and TRBJ2-7, with 12 bases matching TRBD2. V shed 0 bases, J shed 4 bases, and the junction held 13 bases outside the gene matches. This CDR3 comprises 19 residues. Germline V CDR1 and CDR2: MNHGY, SAAAGT. The CDR3 bases are TGTGCCAGCAGTTACTCGATTGCGTCGACTAGCGGGAGTGTATACGAGCAGTACTTC. Protein product: CASSYSIASTSGSVYEQYF.

V is TRBV7-6 and J is TRBJ1-1; D gene unclear. Germline-derived CDR1 and CDR2 are SGHVS and FNYEAQ. V was cut by 2 bases and J by 0 bases, with 10 bases left in between. This CDR3 is 15 amino acids long. The CDR3 is CASSLRELMNTEAFF. DNA for the CDR3: TGTGCCAGCAGCTTAAGGGAACTCATGAACACTGAAGCTTTCTTT.

A note on this clonotype: An end of the junction does not agree with germline; a read error may underlie this. The genes are TRBV10-3 and TRBJ1-1; the D is unclear. This CDR3 spans 13 amino acids. Germline CDR1 is ENHRY and CDR2 is SYGVKD. CDR3 in amino acids: CATQDRLNTEAFF. CDR3 DNA: TGTGCCACTCAGGACCGTTTGAACACGGAAGCTTTCTTT.

The chain joins TRBV15 to TRBJ2-7; D call uncertain. Germline loops: CDR1 LNHNV, CDR2 YYDKDF (reference sequence). Trimming cost V 2 bases and J 3 bases, with 8 bases left between them. This CDR3 has 13 residues. CDR3 sequence (DNA): TGTGCCACCAGCAGACTCAAAGGCTACGAGCAGTACTTC. It encodes CATSRLKGYEQYF. Full variable domain (remainder filled in from reference TRBV15 and TRBJ2-7): DAMVIQNPRYQVTQFGKPVTLSCSQTLNHNVMYWYQQKSSQAPKLLFHYYDKDFNNEADTPDNFQSRRPNTSFCFLDIRSPGLGDTAMYLCATSRLKGYEQYFGPGTRLTVT.